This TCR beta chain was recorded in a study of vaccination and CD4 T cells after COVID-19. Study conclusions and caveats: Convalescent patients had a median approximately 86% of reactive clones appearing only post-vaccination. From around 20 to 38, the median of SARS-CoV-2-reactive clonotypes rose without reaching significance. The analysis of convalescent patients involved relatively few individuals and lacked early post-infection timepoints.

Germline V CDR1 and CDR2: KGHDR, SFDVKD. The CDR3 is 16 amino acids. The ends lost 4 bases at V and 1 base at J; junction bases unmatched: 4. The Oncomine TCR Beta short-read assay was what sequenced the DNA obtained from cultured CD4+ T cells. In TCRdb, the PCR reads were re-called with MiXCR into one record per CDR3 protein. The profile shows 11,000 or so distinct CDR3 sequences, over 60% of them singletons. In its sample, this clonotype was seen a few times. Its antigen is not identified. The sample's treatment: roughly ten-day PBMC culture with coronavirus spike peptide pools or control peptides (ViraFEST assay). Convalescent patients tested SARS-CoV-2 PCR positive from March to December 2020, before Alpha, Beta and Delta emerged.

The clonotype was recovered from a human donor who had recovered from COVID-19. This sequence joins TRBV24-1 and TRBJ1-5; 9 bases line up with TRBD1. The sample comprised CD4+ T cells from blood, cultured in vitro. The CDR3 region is CATSESGTGSNQPQHF. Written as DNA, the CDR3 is TGTGCCACCAGTGAGTCCGGGACAGGGAGCAATCAGCCCCAGCATTTT.